The rows below give T cell receptor beta chains drawn from one sample of a study of persistence of HIV-infected CD4 T cells. TCRdb's copy holds only in-frame clones and misses some; the assay was immunoSEQ multiplex PCR. The table includes some 32,000 clones, approximately 80% detected once. Antigens for these TCRs are unknown. The source material was CD4+ T cells sorted from PBMCs after approximately 19-hour stimulation, sampled from a patient who received antiretroviral therapy. These receptors were obtained from an adult woman with HIV who was CMV-seropositive. The CDR3 runs from the conserved cysteine through the conserved F or W. The D gene is left open where the match is weak. The size of a clone is reported for some rows only, either as once, few or many, or as a class for expanded clones.

d_gene | j_gene | v_gene | abundance | CDR3aa | CDR3nt
NA | TRBJ2-5 | TRBV7-9 | NA | CASSLEGRQVETQYF | TGTGCCAGCAGCTTAGAAGGGAGACAGGTGGAGACCCAGTACTTC
NA | TRBJ1-5 | TRBV28 | once | CASRAVGLNQPQHF | TGTGCCAGCCGAGCCGTGGGGTTAAATCAGCCCCAGCATTTT
NA | TRBJ1-5 | TRBV18 | NA | CASSPGLNQPQHF | TGTGCCAGCTCACCAGGGCTCAATCAGCCCCAGCATTTT
NA | TRBJ2-7 | TRBV28 | NA | CASRYNAGLYYEQYF | TGTGCCAGCAGATACAACGCGGGACTCTACTACGAGCAGTACTTC
TRBD1 | TRBJ1-2 | TRBV5-6 | NA | CASSLGTALTRAANYGYTF | TGTGCCAGCAGCCTTGGGACAGCTTTAACCCGTGCCGCTAACTATGGCTACACCTTC
TRBD1 | TRBJ2-2 | TRBV5-1 | NA | CASSQGTEGGELFF | TGCGCCAGCAGCCAAGGGACAGAAGGCGGGGAGCTGTTTTTT
NA | TRBJ1-3 | TRBV3-1/TRBV3-2 | once | CASSHRESGNTIYF | TGTGCCAGCAGCCATCGGGAATCTGGAAACACCATATATTTT
NA | TRBJ2-6 | TRBV6-2/TRBV6-3 | NA | CASSYAILDSSGANVLTF | TGTGCCAGCAGTTACGCAATCCTGGACAGCTCTGGGGCCAACGTCCTGACTTTC
TRBD1 | TRBJ1-2 | TRBV6-6 | NA | CASSYFMDRGQDTF | TGTGCCAGCAGTTACTTTATGGACAGGGGGCAAGACACCTTC
NA | TRBJ1-5 | TRBV4-3 | NA | CASSQEVYSNQPQHF | TGCGCCAGCAGCCAAGAGGTTTATAGCAATCAGCCCCAGCATTTT
NA | TRBJ2-7 | TRBV5-4 | NA | CASSLRDTYEQYF | TGTGCCAGCAGCTTGCGGGACACATACGAGCAGTACTTC
NA | TRBJ1-1 | TRBV9 | NA | CASSVKRNTEAFF | TGTGCCAGCAGCGTCAAGAGAAACACTGAAGCTTTCTTT
TRBD1 | TRBJ2-5 | TRBV7-2 | NA | CASSLGDRDIETQYF | TGTGCCAGCAGCTTAGGGGACAGGGATATCGAGACCCAGTACTTC
NA | TRBJ1-1 | TRBV23-1 | NA | CASSQTLCGDTEAFF | TGCGCCAGCAGTCAGACCCTTTGCGGGGACACTGAAGCTTTCTTT
NA | TRBJ2-4 | TRBV24-1 | NA | CATSRGENIQYF | TGTGCCACCAGTAGGGGAGAGAACATTCAGTACTTC
TRBD2 | TRBJ2-7 | TRBV24-1 | NA | CATSGGGIYEQYF | TGTGCCACCAGCGGGGGAGGGATCTACGAGCAGTACTTC
TRBD1 | TRBJ2-5 | TRBV6-5 | once | CASSSRGRGETQYF | TGTGCCAGCAGTTCCAGGGGGCGGGGAGAGACCCAGTACTTC
TRBD1 | TRBJ2-7 | TRBV6-5 | NA | CASRPGTGVREQYF | TGTGCCAGCAGGCCCGGGACAGGGGTGCGCGAGCAGTACTTC
NA | TRBJ1-5 | TRBV7-2 | NA | CASSLWSNQPQHF | TGTGCCAGCAGCTTATGGAGCAATCAGCCCCAGCATTTT
NA | TRBJ1-2 | TRBV28 | NA | CASSFNGYTF | TGTGCCAGCAGTTTCAATGGCTACACCTTC
TRBD1 | TRBJ2-7 | TRBV6-5 | NA | CASSMGPTGGYEQYF | TGTGCCAGCAGTATGGGCCCGACAGGGGGTTACGAGCAGTACTTC
TRBD1 | TRBJ2-2 | TRBV2 | NA | CASSSLPTGVGGELFF | TGTGCCAGCAGTTCCCTTCCGACAGGGGTGGGCGGGGAGCTGTTTTTT
NA | TRBJ1-1 | TRBV19 | few | CASSDPGTTNTEAFF | TGTGCCAGTAGCGACCCCGGGACAACGAACACTGAAGCTTTCTTT
NA | TRBJ2-2 | TRBV9 | once | CASSVAGRNTGELFF | TGTGCCAGCAGCGTAGCAGGGAGGAACACCGGGGAGCTGTTTTTT
NA | TRBJ2-1 | TRBV18 | NA | CASSLDNLQFF | TGTGCCAGCTCACTAGACAACCTACAGTTCTTC
NA | TRBJ1-1 | TRBV20-1 | few | CSASLDRSNTEAFF | TGCAGTGCTAGTTTAGACAGGTCGAACACTGAAGCTTTCTTT
NA | TRBJ1-2 | TRBV24-1 | once | CATSDSPGPGGYTF | TGTGCCACCAGTGATTCCCCAGGCCCTGGTGGCTACACCTTC
NA | TRBJ1-5 | TRBV19 | NA | CASSLRGTLNQPQHF | TGTGCCAGTAGTCTGCGCGGGACACTCAATCAGCCCCAGCATTTT
NA | TRBJ2-6 | TRBV29-1 | NA | CSVDTGGSGANVLTF | TGCAGCGTCGACACTGGGGGCTCTGGGGCCAACGTCCTGACTTTC
TRBD1 | TRBJ1-6 | TRBV6-5 | once | CASRETGNSPLHF | TGTGCCAGCAGAGAGACAGGGAATTCACCCCTCCACTTT
NA | TRBJ2-4 | TRBV5-5 | NA | CASSLPVGTKNIQYF | TGTGCCAGCAGCCTCCCGGTTGGAACCAAAAACATTCAGTACTTC